What follows is one T cell receptor (beta chain) and its context. This specimen belongs to a study of cytomegalovirus exposure and HLA in healthy donors. PCR amplification relied on 60 Vbeta primers (plus 13 Jbeta primers). TCRdb's copy holds only in-frame clones and misses some; the assay was immunoSEQ multiplex PCR. The sample lists some 98,000 clones, around four fifths occurring once. Sequencing was done on a sample of PBMCs. This sequence was found in a female donor in good health and CMV-seropositive.

The CDR3 bases are TGTGCCAGCAGCGTAGATCGACTAGCGGGAAACACCGGGGAGCTGTTTTTT. This sequence encodes CASSVDRLAGNTGELFF. V and J are TRBV9 and TRBJ2-2; 11 bases fit TRBD2. V was clipped by 0 bases and J by 2 bases; unmatched bases: 3. The CDR3 sequence is 17 residues long. The V gene's germline CDR1 is SGDLS and CDR2 YYNGEE.